This T cell receptor beta chain was captured by sequencing in a study of T cells after yellow fever vaccination. Study-wide findings and caveats: Within FACS-sorted repertoires, abundant clonotypes contaminating from the bulk population could be present.

In regard to this clonotype: Its antigen is not identified.

MiXCR, applied by TCRdb to the 5' RACE reads, yields one record per CDR3 protein. The sample holds 600,000 to 750,000 distinct CDR3 sequences; more than 9% are singletons and the top ten take about 15%. The receptor's source is a man aged 25-45 years who received the YFV17D yellow fever vaccine. The specimen comprised PBMCs, sampled on the day of the yellow fever booster vaccination.

The CDR3 loop is CSANSRSGNNEQFF. The DNA for the CDR3 is TGCAGTGCTAATAGCAGGAGTGGGAACAATGAGCAGTTCTTC. The chain carries TRBV20-1 and TRBJ2-1; D remains ambiguous. The ends were cut back, 4 bases at V and 5 bases at J, with 15 bases in the middle. Germline lookup yields CDR1 DFQATT and CDR2 SNEGSKA (reference sequence). This CDR3 region has 14 residues.